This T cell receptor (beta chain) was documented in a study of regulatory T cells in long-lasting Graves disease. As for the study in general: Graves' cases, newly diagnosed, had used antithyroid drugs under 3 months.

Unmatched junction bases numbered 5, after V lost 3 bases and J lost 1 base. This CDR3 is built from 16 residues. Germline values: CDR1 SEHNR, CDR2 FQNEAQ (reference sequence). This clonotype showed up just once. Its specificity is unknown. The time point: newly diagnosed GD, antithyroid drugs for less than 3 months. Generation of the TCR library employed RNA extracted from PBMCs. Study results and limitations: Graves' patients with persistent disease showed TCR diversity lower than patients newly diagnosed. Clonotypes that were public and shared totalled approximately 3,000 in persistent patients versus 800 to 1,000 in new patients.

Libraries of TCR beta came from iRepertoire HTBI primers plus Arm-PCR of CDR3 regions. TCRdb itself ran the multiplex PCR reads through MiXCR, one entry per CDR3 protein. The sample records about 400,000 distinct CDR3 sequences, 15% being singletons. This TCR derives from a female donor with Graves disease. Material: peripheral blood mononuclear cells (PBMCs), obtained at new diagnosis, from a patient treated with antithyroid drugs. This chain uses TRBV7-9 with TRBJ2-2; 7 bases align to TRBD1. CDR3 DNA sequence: TGTGCCAGCAGCTTTCACGGGACAGTGAACACCGGGGAGCTGTTTTTT. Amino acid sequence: CASSFHGTVNTGELFF.